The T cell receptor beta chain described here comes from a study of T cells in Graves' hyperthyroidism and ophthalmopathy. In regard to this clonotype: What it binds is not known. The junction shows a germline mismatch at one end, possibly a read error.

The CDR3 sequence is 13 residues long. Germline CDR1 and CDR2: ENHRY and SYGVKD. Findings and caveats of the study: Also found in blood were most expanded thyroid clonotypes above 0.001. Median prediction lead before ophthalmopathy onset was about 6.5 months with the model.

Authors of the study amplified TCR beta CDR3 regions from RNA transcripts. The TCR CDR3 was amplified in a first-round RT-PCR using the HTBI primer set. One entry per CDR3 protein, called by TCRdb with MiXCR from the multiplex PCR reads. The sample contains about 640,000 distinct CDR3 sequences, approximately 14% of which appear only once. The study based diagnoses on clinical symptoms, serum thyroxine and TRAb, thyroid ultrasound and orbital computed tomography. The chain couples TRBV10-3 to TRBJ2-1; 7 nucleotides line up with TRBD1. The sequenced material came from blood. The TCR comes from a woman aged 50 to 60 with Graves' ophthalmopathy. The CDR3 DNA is TGCGCCATCAGTGAGGGACAGAGCAGTGAGCAGTTCTTC. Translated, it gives CAISEGQSSEQFF.